This is a list of T cell receptor beta chains from one sample in a study of regulatory T cells in long-lasting Graves disease. A single record per CDR3 protein comes from TCRdb applying MiXCR to the multiplex PCR reads. Of approximately 380,000 distinct CDR3 sequences in the sample, 20% were seen once. Sequenced here: peripheral blood mononuclear cells (PBMCs), sampled when the disease was refractory, from a patient treated with antithyroid drugs. Receptor source: a female donor with Graves disease. The CDR3 runs from the conserved cysteine through the conserved F or W. The order of the fields is CDR3 length, clone size, V gene, J gene, D gene, CDR3 protein, CDR3 DNA. D genes are given only for firm matches. Not all rows give a size; the values are once, few, many and, for expanded clones, a class.

>14|NA|TRBV7-9|TRBJ1-5|TRBD1
CASRPDRAPQPQHF
TGTGCCAGCAGACCTGACAGGGCCCCCCAGCCCCAGCATTTT
>13|few|TRBV10-1|TRBJ2-2|TRBD2
CASAGGNTGELFF
TGCGCCAGCGCGGGAGGGAACACCGGGGAGCTGTTTTTT
>16|many|TRBV7-8|TRBJ1-4|TRBD1
CASSPDRAPKEEKLFF
TGTGCCAGCAGCCCGGACAGGGCCCCTAAAGAGGAAAAACTGTTTTTT
>13|NA|TRBV11-2|TRBJ2-7|TRBD2
CASSLGGGGRQYF
TGTGCCAGCAGCTTAGGAGGCGGGGGGCGGCAGTACTTC
>15|NA|TRBV2|TRBJ2-3|TRBD1
CASSPGQGAADTQYF
TGTGCCAGCAGTCCGGGACAGGGGGCCGCAGATACGCAGTATTTT
>15|many|TRBV9|TRBJ2-7|TRBD2
CASSVHSGRDYEQYF
TGTGCCAGCAGCGTGCATAGCGGGAGAGACTACGAGCAGTACTTC
>14|many|TRBV6-2/TRBV6-3|TRBJ2-7|TRBD1
CASSSRDSSYEQYF
TGTGCCAGCAGTTCCCGGGACAGCTCCTACGAGCAGTACTTC
>14|many|TRBV6-5|TRBJ2-6|NA
CASSYSTGANVLTF
TGTGCCAGCAGTTACTCGACAGGGGCCAACGTCCTGACTTTC
>13|NA|TRBV20-1|TRBJ2-7|NA
CSAPLEGLGKQYF
TGCAGTGCTCCCCTGGAGGGCCTTGGCAAGCAGTACTTC
>16|NA|TRBV29-1|TRBJ2-7|NA
CSVEGGTGFSSYEQYF
TGCAGCGTTGAAGGTGGGACGGGGTTTAGCTCCTACGAGCAGTACTTC
>16|NA|TRBV11-2|TRBJ2-1|NA
CASSFSAGSSYNEQFF
TGTGCCAGCAGCTTCTCCGCGGGGAGCTCCTACAATGAGCAGTTCTTC
>18|once|TRBV7-2|TRBJ2-2|NA
CASSLATLTGTNTGELFF
TGTGCCAGCAGCTTAGCCACCTTGACAGGAACGAACACCGGGGAGCTGTTTTTT
>13|many|TRBV28|TRBJ2-7|TRBD1
CASTPGQGYEQYF
TGTGCCAGCACGCCGGGACAGGGTTACGAGCAGTACTTC
>12|many|TRBV2|TRBJ2-7|NA
CASRASFDEQYF
TGTGCCAGCAGGGCCAGTTTCGACGAGCAGTACTTC
>17|many|TRBV28|TRBJ2-7|TRBD2
CASSLSGLARRSGEQYF
TGTGCCAGCAGTTTATCAGGACTAGCCAGGCGGTCGGGCGAGCAGTACTTC